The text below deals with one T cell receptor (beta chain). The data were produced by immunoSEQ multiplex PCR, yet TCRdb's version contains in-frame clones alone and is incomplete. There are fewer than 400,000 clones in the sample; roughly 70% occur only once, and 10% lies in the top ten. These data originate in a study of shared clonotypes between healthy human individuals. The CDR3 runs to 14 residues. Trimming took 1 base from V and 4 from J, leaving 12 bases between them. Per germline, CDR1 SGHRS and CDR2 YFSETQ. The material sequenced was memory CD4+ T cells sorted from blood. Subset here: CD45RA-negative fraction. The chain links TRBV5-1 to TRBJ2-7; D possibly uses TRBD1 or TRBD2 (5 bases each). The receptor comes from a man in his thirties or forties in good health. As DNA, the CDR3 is TGCGCCAGCAGCTTGATGGGACGTCAGTACGAGCAGTACTTC. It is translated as CASSLMGRQYEQYF.